This T cell receptor beta chain appears in the sequencing data of a study of T cell repertoires in cytomegalovirus infection. Across the whole study: Carrying CMV and the relevant HLA type showed in public TCR beta signatures. Study-level results: Dominant in the ex vivo response were TCR beta clonotypes restricted by HLA-C and specific for CMV. CMV carriers with the relevant HLA were identified by cumulative public TCR beta family frequency.

The CDR3 sequence is 11 residues long. Trimming took off 4 bases at V and 9 bases at J, with 9 bases between the two ends. CDR1 is MNHEY and CDR2 is SMNVEV in the germline V gene (reference sequence). About this clonotype itself: Antigen specificity is unknown.

TCRdb reprocessed the reads via MiXCR and lists one record per CDR3 protein. The sample contains around 750,000 distinct CDR3 sequences, around a third of which appear only once. This clonotype originated in a human donor in good health (CMV status not recorded). Some clones in this sample may be carry-over from other donors' samples. The rearrangement links TRBV27 to TRBJ1-1, with D uncertain. The specimen was cultured CD8+ T cells from PBMCs, collected from culture after CMV antigen stimulation. In DNA, the CDR3 is TGTGCCAGCAGTTCGGGGAGACAAGCTTTCTTT. Protein product: CASSSGRQAFF.